Below, one T cell receptor beta chain is given with its context. What it binds is unknown. The data derive from a study of cytomegalovirus exposure and HLA in healthy donors. Overall study context: The 100 to 150 validation repertoires matched the 666 first-cohort repertoires in platform, a later analysis reported. Findings and limits, study-wide: Despite most TCR sequences being rare, some public TCRs occurred in many donors. A list of roughly 160 TCR beta chains associated with cytomegalovirus was given. Reports indicated that the classifier achieved high specificity and sensitivity in diagnosing cytomegalovirus status.

Libraries were prepared by immunoSEQ multiplex PCR; TCRdb keeps only in-frame clonotypes and omits some of them. The sample lists about 72,000 clones; about 93% were seen once. The CDR3 spans 14 residues. The ends lost 2 bases at V and 4 bases at J; junction bases unmatched: 4. Germline loops: CDR1 LNHDA, CDR2 SQIVND (reference sequence). The rearrangement links TRBV19 to TRBJ1-1, with TRBD1 matching 7 bases. This sequence was found in a woman younger than 30 in good health and CMV-seropositive. Sequences were obtained from PBMCs. The CDR3 reads CASSIQGVGTEAFF. The CDR3 DNA reads as TGTGCCAGTAGTATACAGGGGGTCGGCACTGAAGCTTTCTTT. Supplemented by reference TRBV19 and TRBJ1-1, the full variable domain reads DGGITQSPKYLFRKEGQNVTLSCEQNLNHDAMYWYRQDPGQGLRLIYYSQIVNDFQKGDIAEGYSVSREKKESFPLTVTSAQKNPTAFYLCASSIQGVGTEAFFGQGTRLTVV.